These 4 T cell receptor beta chains were sequenced from one sample in a study of control samples from healthy donors and cancer patients. Sequencing was performed with immunoSEQ multiplex PCR; in TCRdb, only in-frame clones are kept and a portion is missing. Altogether about 70,000 clones are present, approximately 94% being singletons, with the ten largest covering 2.8%. The material sequenced was blood. These receptors were taken from a woman aged 25-40 years in good health.

The V and J genes are TRBV3-1 (or the pseudogene TRBV3-2) and TRBJ1-6, with D maybe TRBD1 (5 bases). The CDR3 runs 13 residues. Germline V gene data show CDR1 as LGHDT and CDR2 as YNNKEL (reference sequence). V was shortened by 8 bases and J by 10 bases, with 15 bases between the two germline ends. The CDR3 protein is CASRHNQGSPLHF. DNA of the CDR3: TGTGCCAGCCGTCACAACCAGGGCTCACCCCTCCACTTT.

The rearrangement links TRBV7-2 to TRBJ2-3, with a weak D call TRBD2 (6 bases). The length of the CDR3 is 18 residues. Germline V lookup: CDR1 SGHTA, CDR2 FQGNSA. Trimming left V 5 bases short and J 2 bases short, with 23 bases between. The CDR3 protein is CASSPIWVTSQDTDTQYF. DNA of the CDR3: TGTGCCAGCAGCCCAATATGGGTTACTAGCCAGGACACAGATACGCAGTATTTT.

This chain uses TRBV5-1 with TRBJ2-3; 14 nucleotides align to TRBD2. This CDR3 spans 16 amino acids. Looked up from germline, CDR1 is SGHRS and CDR2 is YFSETQ. V lost 4 bases to trimming and J lost 6 bases; unmatched junction nucleotides: 7. CDR3 DNA sequence: TGCGCCAGCAGCGGAGGGACTAGCGGGGGTGGCGATACGCAGTATTTT. Translating gives CASSGGTSGGGDTQYF.

The V call is TRBV7-3, the J call TRBJ2-1, with D possibly being TRBD1 or TRBD2 (6 bases each). CDR3 size: 13 residues. In germline, CDR1 is SGHTA, CDR2 FQGTGA. Trimming cost V 5 bases and J 9 bases, with 14 bases left between them. The CDR3 nucleotides read TGTGCCAGCAGCCACGGGGGCCCCCGTGAGCAGTTCTTC. Its protein product is CASSHGGPREQFF. Using reference TRBV7-3 and TRBJ2-1 for the parts outside the CDR3, the full variable domain is GAGVSQTPSNKVTEKGKYVELRCDPISGHTALYWYRQSLGQGPEFLIYFQGTGAADDSGLPNDRFFAVRPEGSVSTLKIQRTERGDSAVYLCASSHGGPREQFFGPGTRLTVL.